Shown below are 10 T cell receptor beta chains from a single sample sequenced in a study of cytomegalovirus exposure and HLA in healthy donors (TCRdb year 2017). Receptors were amplified or captured by the immunoSEQ multiplex PCR assay. For the multiplex PCR, a mixture combining 60 forward primers for TCR Vbeta segments and 13 reverse primers for TCR Jbeta segments was used. In TCRdb, the immuneACCESS table is reduced to in-frame sequences with V and J assigned. These tables do not hold every clone; where another copy was compared, an unresolved V gene accounts for under half, and the others remain unexplained. This sample comprises around 120,000 clones, approximately 80% of them detected only once. The ten largest account for 2.5% to 3.5% of the sample. Sample: PBMCs. The source is a middle-aged woman in good health and CMV-seropositive.

The CDR3 sequence: CASSDGTSGSDEQFF. DNA for the CDR3: TGTGCCAGCAGTGATGGGACTAGCGGGAGCGATGAGCAGTTCTTC. This chain connects TRBV2 to TRBJ2-1, with 14 bases fitting TRBD2. With 3 bases clipped from V and 8 bases from J, the junction kept 3 bases outside the gene matches. This CDR3 comprises 15 residues. Germline V gene sequence: CDR1 SNHLY, CDR2 FYNNEI.

The chain employs TRBV30 and TRBJ1-1, with D unclear. Germline CDR1 GTSNPN, CDR2 SVGIG (reference sequence). V lost 8 bases to trimming and J lost 1 base, with 11 bases between them. This CDR3 has 12 residues. DNA of the CDR3: TGTGCCAGTAACAGATGGAACACTGAAGCTTTCTTT. It is translated as CASNRWNTEAFF.

The chain uses TRBV13 and TRBJ1-4; D is perhaps TRBD1 (6 bases). V lost 1 base to trimming and J lost 0 bases, with 18 bases between them. Germline V CDR1 and CDR2: PRHDT, FYEKMQ (reference sequence). This CDR3 is 19 amino acids long. CDR3 DNA: TGTGCCAGCAGCTTAGAGAGGGGACATACAGGTACAACTAATGAAAAACTGTTTTTT. It codes for CASSLERGHTGTTNEKLFF. Supplemented by reference TRBV13 and TRBJ1-4, the full variable domain reads AAGVIQSPRHLIKEKRETATLKCYPIPRHDTVYWYQQGPGQDPQFLISFYEKMQSDKGSIPDRFSAQQFSDYHSELNMSSLELGDSALYFCASSLERGHTGTTNEKLFFGSGTQLSVL.

The gene calls are TRBV10-3 and TRBJ1-5; unclear D gene. Germline CDR1 and CDR2: ENHRY and SYGVKD. This CDR3 comprises 15 residues. Trimming stripped 3 bases from V and 1 base from J, with 10 bases between. CDR3 sequence: CAISDPLGSNQPQHF. The CDR3 nucleotides read TGTGCCATCAGTGACCCACTAGGGAGCAATCAGCCCCAGCATTTT.

The CDR3 nucleotides are TGTGCCAGCAGCTTACTCCTGGCGGGAGTAGGCTACGAGCAGTACTTC. Translating gives CASSLLLAGVGYEQYF. The gene calls are TRBV7-2 and TRBJ2-7; 7 bases line up with TRBD2. Germline assignment: CDR1 SGHTA and CDR2 FQGNSA. V lost 2 bases and J lost 3; bases outside the gene matches: 10. The CDR3 sequence is 16 residues long.

J is TRBJ2-5 and V is TRBV10-2; tentatively, D is TRBD2 (5 bases). Per the germline V gene, CDR1 is WSHSY and CDR2 is SAAADI. With 6 bases removed from V and 0 bases from J, the gap between germline ends came to 11 bases. This CDR3 spans 14 amino acids. DNA for the CDR3: TGCGCCAGCAGAGGACTCTTCGACCAAGAGACCCAGTACTTC. Translated: CASRGLFDQETQYF.

This chain uses TRBV4-1 with TRBJ2-7, with TRBD1 identical over 7 bases. The V and J ends lost 0 bases and 4 bases, in that order; junction bases with no gene match: 9. Germline V CDR1 and CDR2: MGHRA, YSYEKL. The CDR3 sequence is 16 residues long. This chain's CDR3 is CASSQDPTGDRYEQYF. DNA for the CDR3: TGCGCCAGCAGCCAAGATCCTACAGGGGATAGGTACGAGCAGTACTTC.

The chain uses TRBV30 and TRBJ1-2, with a tentative D call TRBD1 (6 bases). The V end was cut by 5 bases, the J end by 13 bases, with 20 bases between. Germline values: CDR1 GTSNPN, CDR2 SVGIG (reference sequence). The length of the CDR3 is 12 residues. The chain's CDR3 is CAWDSTQGSSTF. As DNA, the CDR3 is TGTGCCTGGGATAGCACACAGGGTTCGTCCACCTTC. Complete variable domain (other parts from reference TRBV30 and TRBJ1-2): SQTIHQWPATLVQPVGSPLSLECTVEGTSNPNLYWYRQAAGRGLQLLFYSVGIGQISSEVPQNLSASRPQDRQFILSSKKLLLSDSGFYLCAWDSTQGSSTFGSGTRLTVV.

The genes are TRBV10-3 and TRBJ2-5; 8 nucleotides agree with TRBD1. Germline loops: CDR1 ENHRY, CDR2 SYGVKD. V was clipped by 8 bases and J by 5 bases; unmatched bases: 7. The CDR3 is 13 amino acids. The CDR3 nucleotides read TGTGCCATCCGACAGGGGTTGGGGGAGACCCAGTACTTC. It encodes CAIRQGLGETQYF.

This sequence joins TRBV15 and TRBJ2-3; D unresolved. CDR3 size: 12 residues. Looked up from germline, CDR1 is LNHNV and CDR2 is YYDKDF (reference sequence). V dropped 3 bases and J dropped 8 bases, with 9 bases sitting between them. The CDR3: CATSRLSATQYF. CDR3 nucleotide sequence: TGTGCCACCAGCAGGTTGAGTGCTACGCAGTATTTT.